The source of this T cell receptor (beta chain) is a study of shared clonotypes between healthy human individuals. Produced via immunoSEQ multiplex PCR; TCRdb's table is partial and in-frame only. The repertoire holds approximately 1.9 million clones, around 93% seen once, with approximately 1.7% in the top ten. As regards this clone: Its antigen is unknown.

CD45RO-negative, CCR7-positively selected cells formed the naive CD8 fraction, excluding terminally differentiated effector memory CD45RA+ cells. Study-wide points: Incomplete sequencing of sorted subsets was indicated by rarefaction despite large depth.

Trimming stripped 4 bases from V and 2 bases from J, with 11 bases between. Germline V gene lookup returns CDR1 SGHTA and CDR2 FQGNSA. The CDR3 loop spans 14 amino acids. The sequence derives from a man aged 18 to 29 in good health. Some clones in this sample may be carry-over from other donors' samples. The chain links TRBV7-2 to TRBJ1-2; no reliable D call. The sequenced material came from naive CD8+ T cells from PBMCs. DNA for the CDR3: TGTGCCAGCAGCTACCCCGTCGGAAACTATGGCTACACCTTC. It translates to CASSYPVGNYGYTF.